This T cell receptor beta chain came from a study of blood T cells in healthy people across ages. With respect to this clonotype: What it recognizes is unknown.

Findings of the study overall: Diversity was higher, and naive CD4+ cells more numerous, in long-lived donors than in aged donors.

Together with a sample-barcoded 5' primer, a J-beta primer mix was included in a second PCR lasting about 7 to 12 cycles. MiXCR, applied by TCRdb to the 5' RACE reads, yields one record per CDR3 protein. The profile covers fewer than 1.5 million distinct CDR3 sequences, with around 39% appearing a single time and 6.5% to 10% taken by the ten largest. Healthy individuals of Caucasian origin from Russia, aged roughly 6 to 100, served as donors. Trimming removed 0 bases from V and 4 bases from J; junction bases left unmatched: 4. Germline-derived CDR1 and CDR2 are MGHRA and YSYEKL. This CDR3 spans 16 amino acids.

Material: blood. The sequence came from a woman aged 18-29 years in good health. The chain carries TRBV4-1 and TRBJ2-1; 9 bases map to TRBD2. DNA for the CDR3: TGCGCCAGCAGCCAAGATGCGGGGGGGCCGTACAATGAGCAGTTCTTC. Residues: CASSQDAGGPYNEQFF.